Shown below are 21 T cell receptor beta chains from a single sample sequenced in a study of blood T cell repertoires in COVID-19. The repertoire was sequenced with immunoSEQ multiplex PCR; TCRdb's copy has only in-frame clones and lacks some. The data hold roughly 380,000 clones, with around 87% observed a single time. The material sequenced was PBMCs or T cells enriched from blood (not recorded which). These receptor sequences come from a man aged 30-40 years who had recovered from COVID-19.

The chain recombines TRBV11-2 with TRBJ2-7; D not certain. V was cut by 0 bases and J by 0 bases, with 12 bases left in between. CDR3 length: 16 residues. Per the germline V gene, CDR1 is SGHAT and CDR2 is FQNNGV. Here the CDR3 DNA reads TGTGCCAGCAGCTTAGATCTTAGCTTTTACTCCTACGAGCAGTACTTC. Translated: CASSLDLSFYSYEQYF.

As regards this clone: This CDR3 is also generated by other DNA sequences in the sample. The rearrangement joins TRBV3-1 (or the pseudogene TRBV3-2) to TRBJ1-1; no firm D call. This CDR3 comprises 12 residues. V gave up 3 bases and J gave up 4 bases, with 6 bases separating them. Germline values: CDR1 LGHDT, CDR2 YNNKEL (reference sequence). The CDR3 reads CASSQAGTEAFF. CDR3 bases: TGTGCCAGCAGCCAGGCGGGCACTGAAGCTTTCTTT.

The CDR3 loop reads CASSVFGGNQPQHF. CDR3 bases: TGCGCCAGCAGTGTTTTCGGGGGGAATCAGCCCCAGCATTTT. This chain joins TRBV10-2 and TRBJ1-5; TRBD1 might be the D (5 bases). The CDR3 has 14 residues. Deletions cut 4 bases from V and 4 bases from J, with 11 bases between. CDR1 is WSHSY and CDR2 is SAAADI in the germline V gene.

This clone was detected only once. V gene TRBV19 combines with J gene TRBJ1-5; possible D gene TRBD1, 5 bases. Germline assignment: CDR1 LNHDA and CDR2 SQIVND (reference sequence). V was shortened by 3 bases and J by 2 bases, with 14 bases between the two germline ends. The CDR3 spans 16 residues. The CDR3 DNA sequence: TGTGCCAGTAGTATTTGGAGGGACGGTGGCAATCAGCCCCAGCATTTT. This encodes CASSIWRDGGNQPQHF. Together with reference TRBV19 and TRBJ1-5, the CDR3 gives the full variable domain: DGGITQSPKYLFRKEGQNVTLSCEQNLNHDAMYWYRQDPGQGLRLIYYSQIVNDFQKGDIAEGYSVSREKKESFPLTVTSAQKNPTAFYLCASSIWRDGGNQPQHFGDGTRLSIL.

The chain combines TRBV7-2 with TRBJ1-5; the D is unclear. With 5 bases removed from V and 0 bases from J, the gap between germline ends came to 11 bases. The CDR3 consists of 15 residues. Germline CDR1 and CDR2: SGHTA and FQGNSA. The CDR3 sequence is CASSPGVYSNQPQHF. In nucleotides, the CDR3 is TGTGCCAGCAGCCCCGGTGTTTATAGCAATCAGCCCCAGCATTTT.

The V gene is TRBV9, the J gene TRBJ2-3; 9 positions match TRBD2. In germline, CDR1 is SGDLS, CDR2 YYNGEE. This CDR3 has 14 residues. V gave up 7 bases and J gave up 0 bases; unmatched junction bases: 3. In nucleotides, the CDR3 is TGTGCCAGCGGGAGCGGGGGGAGCACAGATACGCAGTATTTT. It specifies CASGSGGSTDTQYF.

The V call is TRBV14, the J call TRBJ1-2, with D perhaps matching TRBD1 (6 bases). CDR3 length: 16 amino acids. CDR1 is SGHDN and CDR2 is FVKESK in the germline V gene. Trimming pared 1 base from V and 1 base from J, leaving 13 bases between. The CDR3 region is CASSQGNGQLNYGYTF. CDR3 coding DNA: TGTGCCAGCAGCCAAGGAAACGGACAGCTTAACTATGGCTACACCTTC.

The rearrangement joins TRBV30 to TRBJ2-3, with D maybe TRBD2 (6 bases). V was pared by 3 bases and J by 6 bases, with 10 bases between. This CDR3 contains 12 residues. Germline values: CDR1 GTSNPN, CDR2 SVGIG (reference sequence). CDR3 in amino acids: CAWSGGWDTQYF. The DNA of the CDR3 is TGTGCCTGGAGCGGGGGTTGGGATACGCAGTATTTT.

The CDR3 coding sequence is TGTGCCAGCAGTTCTATTGGAACGGGTCAGGGCTACACCTTC. Translation gives CASSSIGTGQGYTF. The genes are TRBV27 and TRBJ1-2; D remains unclear. Between the trimmed V and J ends, which lost 4 bases and 8 bases, there was a span of 17 bases. The CDR3 contains 14 residues. From germline, CDR1 is MNHEY and CDR2 SMNVEV (reference sequence).

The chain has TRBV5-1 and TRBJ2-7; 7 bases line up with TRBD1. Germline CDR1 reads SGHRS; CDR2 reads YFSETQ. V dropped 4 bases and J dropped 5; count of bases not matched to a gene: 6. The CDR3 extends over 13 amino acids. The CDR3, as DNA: TGCGCCAGCAGCGCGACAGGGTGGAACGAGCAGTACTTC. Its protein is CASSATGWNEQYF.

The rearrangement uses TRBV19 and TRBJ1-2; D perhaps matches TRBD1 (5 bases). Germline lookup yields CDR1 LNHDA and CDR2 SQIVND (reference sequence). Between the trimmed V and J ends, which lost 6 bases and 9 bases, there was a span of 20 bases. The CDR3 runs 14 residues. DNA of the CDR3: TGTGCCAGTAGAGACGATGGGGCCATTATGAGCTACACCTTC. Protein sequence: CASRDDGAIMSYTF. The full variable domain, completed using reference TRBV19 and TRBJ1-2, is DGGITQSPKYLFRKEGQNVTLSCEQNLNHDAMYWYRQDPGQGLRLIYYSQIVNDFQKGDIAEGYSVSREKKESFPLTVTSAQKNPTAFYLCASRDDGAIMSYTFGSGTRLTVV.

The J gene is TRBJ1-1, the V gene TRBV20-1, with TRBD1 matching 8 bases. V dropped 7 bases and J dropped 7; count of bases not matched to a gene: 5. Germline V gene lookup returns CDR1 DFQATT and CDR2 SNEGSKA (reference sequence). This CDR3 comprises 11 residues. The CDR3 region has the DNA TGCAGTGGGACAGGGCTTTATGAAGCTTTCTTT. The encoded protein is CSGTGLYEAFF.

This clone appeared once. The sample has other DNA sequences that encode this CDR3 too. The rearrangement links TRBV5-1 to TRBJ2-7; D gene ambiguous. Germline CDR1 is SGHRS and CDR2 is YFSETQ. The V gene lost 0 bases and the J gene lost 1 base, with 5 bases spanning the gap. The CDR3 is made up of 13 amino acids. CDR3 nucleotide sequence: TGCGCCAGCAGCTTGGTTCGGTCCTACGAGCAGTACTTC. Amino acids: CASSLVRSYEQYF. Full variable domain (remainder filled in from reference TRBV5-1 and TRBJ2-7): KAGVTQTPRYLIKTRGQQVTLSCSPISGHRSVSWYQQTPGQGLQFLFEYFSETQRNKGNFPGRFSGRQFSNSRSEMNVSTLELGDSALYLCASSLVRSYEQYFGPGTRLTVT.

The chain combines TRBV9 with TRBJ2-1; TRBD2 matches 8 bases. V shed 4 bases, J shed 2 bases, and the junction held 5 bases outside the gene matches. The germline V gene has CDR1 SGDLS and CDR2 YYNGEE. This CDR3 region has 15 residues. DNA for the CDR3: TGTGCCAGCAGCTCCCGGGGGGGGGCCTACAATGAGCAGTTCTTC. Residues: CASSSRGGAYNEQFF.

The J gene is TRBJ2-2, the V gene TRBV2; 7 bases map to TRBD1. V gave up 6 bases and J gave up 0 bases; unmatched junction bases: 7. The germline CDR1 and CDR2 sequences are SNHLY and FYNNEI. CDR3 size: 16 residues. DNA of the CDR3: TGTGCCAGCAGCCGGGACAGCTCCGCGAACACCGGGGAGCTGTTTTTT. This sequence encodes CASSRDSSANTGELFF. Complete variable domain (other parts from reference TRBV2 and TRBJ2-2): EPEVTQTPSHQVTQMGQEVILRCVPISNHLYFYWYRQILGQKVEFLVSFYNNEISEKSEIFDDQFSVERPDGSNFTLKIRSTKLEDSAMYFCASSRDSSANTGELFFGEGSRLTVL.

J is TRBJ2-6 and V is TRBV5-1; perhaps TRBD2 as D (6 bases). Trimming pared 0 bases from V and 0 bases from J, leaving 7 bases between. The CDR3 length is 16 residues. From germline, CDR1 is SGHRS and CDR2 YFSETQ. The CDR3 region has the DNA TGCGCCAGCAGCTTGGACGGGAGCTCTGGGGCCAACGTCCTGACTTTC. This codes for CASSLDGSSGANVLTF. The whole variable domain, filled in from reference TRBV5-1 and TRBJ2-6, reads KAGVTQTPRYLIKTRGQQVTLSCSPISGHRSVSWYQQTPGQGLQFLFEYFSETQRNKGNFPGRFSGRQFSNSRSEMNVSTLELGDSALYLCASSLDGSSGANVLTFGAGSRLTVL.

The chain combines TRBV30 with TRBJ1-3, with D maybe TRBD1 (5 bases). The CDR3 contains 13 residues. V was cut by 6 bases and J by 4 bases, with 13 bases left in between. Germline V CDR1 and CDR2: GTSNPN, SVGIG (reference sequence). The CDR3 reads CACWDFAGNTIYF. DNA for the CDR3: TGTGCCTGTTGGGACTTCGCGGGAAACACCATATATTTT.

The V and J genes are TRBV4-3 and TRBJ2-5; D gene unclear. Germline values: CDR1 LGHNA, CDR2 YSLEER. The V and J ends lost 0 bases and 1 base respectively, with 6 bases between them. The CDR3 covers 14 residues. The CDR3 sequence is CASSQDEAQETQYF. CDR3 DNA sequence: TGCGCCAGCAGCCAAGATGAGGCCCAAGAGACCCAGTACTTC.

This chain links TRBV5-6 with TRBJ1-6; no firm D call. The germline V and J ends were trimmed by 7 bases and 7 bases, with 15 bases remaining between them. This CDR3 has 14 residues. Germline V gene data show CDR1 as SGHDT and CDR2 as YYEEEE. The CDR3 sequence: CASSLSWRNSPLHF. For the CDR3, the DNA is TGTGCCAGCTCTCTTTCGTGGAGAAATTCACCCCTCCACTTT.

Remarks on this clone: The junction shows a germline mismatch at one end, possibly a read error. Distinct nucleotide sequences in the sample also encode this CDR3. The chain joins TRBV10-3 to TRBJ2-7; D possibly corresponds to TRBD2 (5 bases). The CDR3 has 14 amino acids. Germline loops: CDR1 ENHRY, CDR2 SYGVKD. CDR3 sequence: CAMGSGRPSYEQYF. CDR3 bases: TGTGCCATGGGCTCGGGAAGGCCTTCCTACGAGCAGTATTTC.

The CDR3 nucleotides are TGTGCCAGCAGCGGGGCCCCGAGCTATGAAAAACTGTTTTTT. It codes for CASSGAPSYEKLFF. The chain combines TRBV5-5 with TRBJ1-4; tentatively, D is TRBD1 (5 bases). The CDR3 is made up of 14 amino acids. V lost 4 bases and J lost 6, with 13 bases in between. Germline loops: CDR1 SGHKS, CDR2 YYEKEE (reference sequence).